The entry below describes one T cell receptor beta chain. The target antigen is unknown. The data belong to a study of long-term antiretroviral therapy in people with HIV. Study conclusions and caveats: Controls showed broader CDR3 length ranges than did the HIV repertoires. Within the repertoire, clones expanded before ART were dominant at all time points. Information on adherence, resistance and therapy changes was unavailable.

Run at survey level, the immunoSEQ assay was version v3.0. The target of sequencing was about 40,000-50,000 T-cell genomes per sample. Generated by immunoSEQ multiplex PCR, the TCRdb table keeps only in-frame clones and is missing some. In the table there are roughly 40,000 clones, roughly nine tenths of which are singletons. The CDR3 is 12 residues long. The germline V gene has CDR1 SGHKS and CDR2 YYEKEE (reference sequence). V lost 0 bases and J lost 10, with 10 bases in between. The chain is built from TRBV5-5 and TRBJ1-2; D is undetermined. Sequencing was performed on unsorted PBMCs, taken 1.2 years after starting antiretroviral therapy. The receptor comes from a woman aged 45 to 65 with HIV. CDR3 in DNA: TGTGCCAGCAGCTTGGTCCGGGGTGACTACACCTTC. Translating gives CASSLVRGDYTF.